The rows below give T cell receptor beta chains drawn from one sample of a study of cytomegalovirus exposure and HLA in healthy donors. Here immunoSEQ multiplex PCR was the method, and the copy in TCRdb shows in-frame clones only, minus some. The sample holds 200,000 to 300,000 clones, approximately 83% seen once. Sequenced material: PBMCs. The receptors come from a woman aged 30 to 39 in good health and CMV-seropositive. Both conserved end residues are part of each CDR3.

TRBV5-1	TRBJ2-7	16	CASSLDVAGGGDEQYF
TRBV28	TRBJ2-7	14	CASTLTGSYYEQYF
TRBV29-1	TRBJ2-3	14	CSGGGSSGGDTQYF
TRBV9	TRBJ2-5	13	CASSVAGGETQYF
TRBV14	TRBJ2-3	15	CASSPSTGNTDTQYF
TRBV6-6	TRBJ1-2	14	CASRRTGANYGYTF
TRBV5-1	TRBJ2-7	12	CASSLFGDEQYF
TRBV4-1	TRBJ2-4	16	CASSQAGVLAKNIQYF
TRBV5-8	TRBJ1-5	14	CASSLDPEIRPQHF
TRBV6-1	TRBJ2-7	15	CASSESNYGTYEQYF
TRBV5-1	TRBJ2-1	16	CASRVGGPLSYNEQFF
TRBV4-2	TRBJ1-5	16	CASSQDLSKPSQPQHF
TRBV5-5	TRBJ2-7	15	CASSSYSGSSYEQYF
TRBV7-9	TRBJ2-1	16	CASSLEAGGYYNEQFF
TRBV28	TRBJ1-5	20	CASSPNLPGQGFYSNQPQHF
TRBV2	TRBJ2-5	14	CASPTQGAEETQYF
TRBV25-1	TRBJ2-1	15	CASSEWTGGYNEQFF
TRBV7-9	TRBJ2-2	15	CASIAGGSDTGELFF
TRBV5-1	TRBJ1-1	15	CASSSSGAPDTEAFF
TRBV5-4	TRBJ2-5	18	CASSPVAGGLLSGETQYF
TRBV7-3	TRBJ2-3	18	CASSRSGTSGTSTDTQYF
TRBV27	TRBJ2-1	15	CASSRTREGYFEQFF
TRBV4-1	TRBJ1-1	11	CASSQYRAAFF
TRBV7-9	TRBJ2-7	12	CASSPYSYEQYF
TRBV28	TRBJ2-1	17	CASSLNSNRGPDNEQFF
TRBV20-1	TRBJ2-7	11	CSVLADYEQYF
TRBV27	TRBJ2-1	13	CASSLGTGGKRFF
TRBV27	TRBJ2-1	14	CASSLSLSGYEQFF
TRBV11-3	TRBJ2-1	15	CASSVGTGSYNEQFF
TRBV2	TRBJ1-4	13	CASRQGMNEKLFF
TRBV5-1	TRBJ1-4	15	CASSLYSTDNEKLFF
TRBV6-4	TRBJ2-1	13	CASSDRTMNEQFF
TRBV10-1	TRBJ2-6	14	CASSGGSGANVLTF
TRBV5-1	TRBJ2-7	15	CASSLVGTEHYEQYF
TRBV7-9	TRBJ2-7	13	CASSYSGDYEQYF
TRBV11-3	TRBJ2-7	14	CASSDAGSPYEQYF
TRBV5-1	TRBJ1-1	15	CASSSGQALYTEAFF
TRBV29-1	TRBJ2-5	13	CSVDTLYQETQYF
TRBV10-1	TRBJ2-6	15	CASSGGRSGANVLTF
TRBV19	TRBJ2-5	13	CASSTRDQETQYF
TRBV27	TRBJ2-3	17	CASSALRLAGITDTQYF
TRBV5-8	TRBJ2-7	14	CASSLDSIRSEQYF
TRBV27	TRBJ2-7	14	CASSSPTELYEQYF
TRBV30	TRBJ1-1	14	CAWSGGGMNTEAFF
TRBV11-2	TRBJ2-1	13	CASSLGTYNEQFF
TRBV9	TRBJ1-1	15	CASSDRGAMNTEAFF
TRBV5-1	TRBJ2-1	16	CASSRPSGGRLNEQFF
TRBV5-1	TRBJ1-1	15	CASSLWEQTITEAFF
TRBV30	TRBJ1-2	13	CAWSLGLNYGYTF
TRBV7-3	TRBJ2-2	14	CASSLQSLTGELFF
TRBV25-1	TRBJ2-5	16	CASSENLAGGVETQYF
TRBV6-5	TRBJ1-4	14	CASSQDRNNEKLFF
TRBV9	TRBJ2-1	15	CASSETSGRVLEQFF
TRBV6-1	TRBJ2-2	15	CASSEDRVRAGELFF
TRBV28	TRBJ1-5	15	CASGTDDVRNQPQHF